Listed below are T cell receptor beta chains from one sample, sequenced in a study of shared clonotypes between healthy human individuals. Generated by immunoSEQ multiplex PCR, the TCRdb table keeps only in-frame clones and is missing some. The data hold approximately 2,300,000 clones, with 85% to 95% observed a single time. Sequenced sample: naive CD4+ T cells from PBMCs. These receptor sequences come from a man in his late teens or twenties in good health. Some clones in this sample may be carry-over from other donors' samples. CDR3s include the opening cysteine and the closing phenylalanine or tryptophan. D genes are given only for firm matches. Clone size is given for some rows only: seen once, a few or many times, or a class if the clone is expanded.

D: TRBD1
size: NA
V: TRBV7-8
J: TRBJ2-7
DNA: TGTGCCAGCAGCTGGACAGGGGGGCCCTACGAGCAGTACTTC
CDR3: CASSWTGGPYEQYF

D: NA
size: few
V: TRBV10-3
J: TRBJ1-1
DNA: TGTGCCATCAGTGAAAGAACAGAGGGGGAGAACACTGAAGCTTTCTTT
CDR3: CAISERTEGENTEAFF

D: TRBD2
size: NA
V: TRBV4-1
J: TRBJ2-5
DNA: TGCGCCAGCAGCCAAGAACTAGGACTAGCGGGAGGAGAGACCCAGTACTTC
CDR3: CASSQELGLAGGETQYF

D: NA
size: NA
V: TRBV6-5
J: TRBJ2-7
DNA: TGTGCCAGCAGTCACAACGTAGAGCAGTACTTC
CDR3: CASSHNVEQYF

D: NA
size: NA
V: TRBV2
J: TRBJ2-1
DNA: TGTGCCAGCTCCCAATCGCCTGGGCAGTTCTTC
CDR3: CASSQSPGQFF

D: NA
size: NA
V: TRBV5-1
J: TRBJ1-4
DNA: TGCGCCAGCAGCTTGTGGGGGCCTGGTGAAAAACTGTTTTTT
CDR3: CASSLWGPGEKLFF

D: TRBD2
size: NA
V: TRBV7-8
J: TRBJ2-1
DNA: TGTGCCAGCAGCGTCACCGGGACTAGCGGGAAGGGTGAGCAGTTCTTC
CDR3: CASSVTGTSGKGEQFF

D: NA
size: NA
V: TRBV5-6
J: TRBJ2-7
DNA: TGTGCCAGCAGCTTGCTGCGGCAGACAGGTATCTCCTACGAGCAGTACTTC
CDR3: CASSLLRQTGISYEQYF

D: TRBD2
size: NA
V: TRBV19
J: TRBJ2-2
DNA: TGTGCCAGTAGCACTAGCGGCCGTACCGGGGAGCTGTTTTTT
CDR3: CASSTSGRTGELFF

D: TRBD1
size: NA
V: TRBV25-1
J: TRBJ2-3
DNA: TGTGCCAGCAGTGAAAGGACAGGATGGGCAGATACGCAGTATTTT
CDR3: CASSERTGWADTQYF

D: NA
size: NA
V: TRBV4-2
J: TRBJ2-7
DNA: TGTGCCAGCAGCCAAGATCTGGTGCTAGCGCGCTACGAGCAGTACTTC
CDR3: CASSQDLVLARYEQYF

D: NA
size: NA
V: TRBV5-1
J: TRBJ1-2
DNA: TGCGCCAGCAGCTTATCTTCAGGGAACTATGGCTACACCTTC
CDR3: CASSLSSGNYGYTF

D: TRBD2
size: NA
V: TRBV11-2
J: TRBJ2-2
DNA: TGTGCCAGCAGCTTATCACTAGCGGGAGTCACCGGGGAGCTGTTTTTT
CDR3: CASSLSLAGVTGELFF

D: NA
size: NA
V: TRBV4-2
J: TRBJ1-2
DNA: TGTGCCAGCAGCCCCCGGGATCCGGGCTATGGCTACACCTTC
CDR3: CASSPRDPGYGYTF

D: NA
size: NA
V: TRBV29-1
J: TRBJ2-7
DNA: TGCAGCGTTGGTCGGGGAACTGAGCAGTACTTC
CDR3: CSVGRGTEQYF

D: TRBD2
size: NA
V: TRBV9
J: TRBJ2-3
DNA: TGTGCCAGCAGCGCAATGGACAGGGGACTAGCGGGAACAGATACGCAGTATTTT
CDR3: CASSAMDRGLAGTDTQYF

D: NA
size: NA
V: TRBV9
J: TRBJ1-4
DNA: TGTGCCAGCAGCGTAGCTGGAAGGCCGGGGGAAAAACTGTTTTTT
CDR3: CASSVAGRPGEKLFF

D: TRBD2
size: NA
V: TRBV7-2
J: TRBJ2-2
DNA: TGTGCCAGCAGCTTAGGGACTAGAACCGGGGAGCTGTTTTTT
CDR3: CASSLGTRTGELFF

D: NA
size: NA
V: TRBV13
J: TRBJ2-7
DNA: TGTGCCAGCAGCTTAGGAGGGGGACTCTCCTACGAGCAGTACTTC
CDR3: CASSLGGGLSYEQYF

D: TRBD2
size: NA
V: TRBV9
J: TRBJ2-1
DNA: TGTGCCAGCAGCGCTCTGACTAGCGGAGAAAATGAGCAGTTCTTC
CDR3: CASSALTSGENEQFF

D: TRBD1
size: NA
V: TRBV4-1
J: TRBJ2-7
DNA: TGCGCCAGCAGCCGCATCTTAAACAGACGGACAGGCGAGCAGTACTTC
CDR3: CASSRILNRRTGEQYF

D: NA
size: once
V: TRBV2
J: TRBJ2-3
DNA: TGTGCCAGCACCCGGGAGCGGGCGACAGATACGCAGTATTTT
CDR3: CASTRERATDTQYF

D: TRBD2
size: NA
V: TRBV7-3
J: TRBJ2-3
DNA: TGTGCCAGCAGCCTAGCGGGAGGCACAGATACGCAGTATTTT
CDR3: CASSLAGGTDTQYF

D: NA
size: NA
V: TRBV30
J: TRBJ2-1
DNA: TGTGCCTGGAGTGTACTCGGAACGCGGGGCGAGCAGTTCTTC
CDR3: CAWSVLGTRGEQFF

D: NA
size: NA
V: TRBV18
J: TRBJ1-1
DNA: TGTGCCAGCTCACCCACCGAGGGGAACACTGAAGCTTTCTTT
CDR3: CASSPTEGNTEAFF

D: NA
size: NA
V: TRBV10-3
J: TRBJ2-7
DNA: TGTGCCATCGGGGGGAACTACGAGCAGTACTTC
CDR3: CAIGGNYEQYF

D: TRBD1
size: NA
V: TRBV7-3
J: TRBJ1-1
DNA: TGTGCCAGCAGCGTACCGGGACAGGGTTTCGCAGCTTTCTTT
CDR3: CASSVPGQGFAAFF

D: NA
size: NA
V: TRBV25-1
J: TRBJ2-3
DNA: TGTGCCAGCAGTGAATATGCCGCCTCCGTCCGGACGCAGTATTTT
CDR3: CASSEYAASVRTQYF

D: NA
size: NA
V: TRBV18
J: TRBJ1-5
DNA: TGTGCCAGCTCACCCCCGGACGTGCAGCCCCAGCATTTT
CDR3: CASSPPDVQPQHF

D: NA
size: NA
V: TRBV18
J: TRBJ2-2
DNA: TGTGCCAGCTCACCACTGGCAGGGAACACCGGGGAGCTGTTTTTT
CDR3: CASSPLAGNTGELFF

D: NA
size: NA
V: TRBV9
J: TRBJ2-1
DNA: TGTGCCAGCAGCGTAGACAGTAGCTACAATGAGCAGTTCTTC
CDR3: CASSVDSSYNEQFF

D: TRBD1
size: NA
V: TRBV7-2
J: TRBJ1-2
DNA: TGTGCCAGCAGCTTAGCCGTCAGGGGGCTCTATGGCTACACCTTC
CDR3: CASSLAVRGLYGYTF

D: TRBD1
size: NA
V: TRBV10-3
J: TRBJ1-2
DNA: TGTGCCATCAGTGAGTCTGGACAGGAACGATACTATGGCTACACCTTC
CDR3: CAISESGQERYYGYTF

D: NA
size: NA
V: TRBV19
J: TRBJ2-5
DNA: TGTGCCAGTAGTATAGGGTGGGGATCCGGGGGGACCCAGTACTTC
CDR3: CASSIGWGSGGTQYF

D: NA
size: NA
V: TRBV5-1
J: TRBJ1-2
DNA: TGCGCCAGCAGCTTGGCAGTTGCTAACTATGGCTACACCTTC
CDR3: CASSLAVANYGYTF

D: NA
size: NA
V: TRBV25-1
J: TRBJ1-3
DNA: TGTGCCAGCAGTTCACATAGGCCGGGAACTGGAAACACCATATATTTT
CDR3: CASSSHRPGTGNTIYF

D: TRBD1
size: NA
V: TRBV5-1
J: TRBJ2-2
DNA: TGCGCCAGCACCACAGGGGCGAACACCGGGGAGCTGTTTTTT
CDR3: CASTTGANTGELFF

D: NA
size: NA
V: TRBV12-5
J: TRBJ2-1
DNA: TGTGCTAGTGGCCCCGAAGGGTCGAGAGCGATCTACAATGAGCAGTTCTTC
CDR3: CASGPEGSRAIYNEQFF

D: NA
size: NA
V: TRBV19
J: TRBJ1-1
DNA: TGTGCCAGTAGTATAGAGGGCAGAAGCAGGACTGAAGCTTTCTTT
CDR3: CASSIEGRSRTEAFF

D: NA
size: NA
V: TRBV5-1
J: TRBJ2-7
DNA: TGCGCCAGCAGCTTAGGGAAGAAAGCCTACGAGCAGTACTTC
CDR3: CASSLGKKAYEQYF

D: NA
size: NA
V: TRBV9
J: TRBJ2-1
DNA: TGTGCCAGCAGCGTATCTCGGAACGATGAGCAGTTCTTC
CDR3: CASSVSRNDEQFF

D: TRBD1
size: NA
V: TRBV6-1
J: TRBJ2-7
DNA: TGTGCCAGCAGTGAAAAGTATAAGGGGACAGGGGGCATTTGGTCCTACGAGCAGTACTTC
CDR3: CASSEKYKGTGGIWSYEQYF

D: NA
size: NA
V: TRBV6-1
J: TRBJ1-2
DNA: TGTGCCACTGACCCTGTGGGGCAAGGTCGCGGCTACACCTTC
CDR3: CATDPVGQGRGYTF

D: NA
size: NA
V: TRBV7-7
J: TRBJ2-5
DNA: TGTGCCAGCAGCCCCACCCGGATAGAGACCCAGTACTTC
CDR3: CASSPTRIETQYF

D: NA
size: NA
V: TRBV7-3
J: TRBJ2-5
DNA: TGTGCCAGCAGCTTAACGGGTTTTCGCCCTCAAGAGACCCAGTACTTC
CDR3: CASSLTGFRPQETQYF

D: NA
size: NA
V: TRBV28
J: TRBJ1-5
DNA: TGTGCCAGCAGTTTAGTCACAGATCAGCCCCAGCATTTT
CDR3: CASSLVTDQPQHF

D: TRBD1
size: NA
V: TRBV18
J: TRBJ2-7
DNA: TGTGCCAGCTCAACGGGACAGGGAGGGACCTACGAGCAGTACTTC
CDR3: CASSTGQGGTYEQYF

D: NA
size: few
V: TRBV5-4
J: TRBJ1-1
DNA: TGTGCCAGCAGCTCCCTTGGGGGGACCCCTGAAGCTTTCTTT
CDR3: CASSSLGGTPEAFF